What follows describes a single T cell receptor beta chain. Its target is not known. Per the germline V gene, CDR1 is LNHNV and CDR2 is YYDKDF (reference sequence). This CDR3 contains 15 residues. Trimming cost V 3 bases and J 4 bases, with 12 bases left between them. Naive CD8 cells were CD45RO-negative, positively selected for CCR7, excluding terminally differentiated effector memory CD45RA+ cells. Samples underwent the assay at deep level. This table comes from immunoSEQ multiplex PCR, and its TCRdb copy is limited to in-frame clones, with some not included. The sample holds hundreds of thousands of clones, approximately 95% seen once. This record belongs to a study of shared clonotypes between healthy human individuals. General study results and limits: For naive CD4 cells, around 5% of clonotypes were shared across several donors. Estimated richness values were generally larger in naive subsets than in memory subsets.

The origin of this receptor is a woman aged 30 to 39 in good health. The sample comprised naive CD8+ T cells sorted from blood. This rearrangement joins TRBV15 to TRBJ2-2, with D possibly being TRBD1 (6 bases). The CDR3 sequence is CATSSLTGITGELFF. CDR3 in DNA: TGTGCCACCAGCAGCCTAACAGGGATCACCGGGGAGCTGTTTTTT.